These T cell receptor beta chains were read from a single sample in a study of cytomegalovirus exposure and HLA in healthy donors. The protocol was immunoSEQ multiplex PCR, while the TCRdb copy is restricted to in-frame clones and leaves out a portion. The repertoire holds some 170,000 clones, with around 88% as singletons. Sequencing was performed on PBMCs. Source of these receptors: a woman aged 18-29 years in good health and CMV-seronegative. Both conserved end residues are part of each CDR3. Each record gives: D gene, V gene, J gene, clone size, CDR3 protein, CDR3 DNA. The D gene is left open where the match is weak. Expanded clones are given a class, and other clones once, few, many or no size at all.

>TRBD1|TRBV9|TRBJ2-1|-
CASSVGQGSSYNEQFF
TGTGCCAGCAGCGTTGGACAGGGTAGCTCCTACAATGAGCAGTTCTTC
>-|TRBV5-4|TRBJ2-3|-
CASSLRGADTQYF
TGTGCCAGCAGCTTACGAGGAGCAGATACGCAGTATTTT
>-|TRBV21-1|TRBJ1-1|-
CASSARKTGTNTEAFF
TGTGCCAGCAGCGCGCGCAAAACAGGGACGAACACTGAAGCTTTCTTT
>TRBD1|TRBV10-2|TRBJ2-7|once
CASSDGSGGLYEQYF
TGCGCCAGCAGTGACGGGTCAGGGGGCCTGTACGAGCAGTACTTC
>-|TRBV13|TRBJ2-7|-
CASSLGRGPDEQYF
TGTGCCAGCTCCCTGGGTAGGGGTCCGGACGAGCAGTACTTC
>-|TRBV6-1|TRBJ1-1|-
CASSEYGGRSTEAFF
TGTGCCAGCAGTGAATACGGGGGGCGCAGCACTGAAGCTTTCTTT
>-|TRBV4-1|TRBJ1-5|-
CASSQEGHRNQPQHF
TGCGCCAGCAGCCAAGAGGGCCACAGAAATCAGCCCCAGCATTTT
>-|TRBV19|TRBJ1-5|-
CASSKLQQGEYQPQHF
TGTGCCAGTAGTAAACTACAACAGGGAGAGTATCAGCCCCAGCATTTT
>TRBD1|TRBV4-1|TRBJ2-4|-
CASRGTGGNIQYF
TGCGCCAGCAGGGGGACAGGGGGAAACATTCAGTACTTC
>TRBD1|TRBV10-3|TRBJ2-7|-
CAVRDSLSYEQYF
TGTGCCGTCCGGGACAGCCTCTCCTACGAGCAGTACTTC
>-|TRBV9|TRBJ1-3|-
CASSAGQPRALNTIYF
TGTGCCAGCAGCGCCGGACAGCCTCGCGCCCTAAACACCATATATTTT
>TRBD2|TRBV7-8|TRBJ2-7|-
CASSLRPSRLAGVYEQYF
TGTGCCAGCAGCTTAAGACCCTCAAGACTAGCGGGGGTCTACGAGCAGTACTTC
>-|TRBV5-1|TRBJ2-3|-
CASSLLRLVTDTQYF
TGCGCCAGCAGCTTACTCAGACTTGTCACAGATACGCAGTATTTT
>TRBD1|TRBV18|TRBJ2-7|-
CASSLPGQGGYEQYF
TGTGCCAGCTCACTTCCGGGACAGGGGGGCTACGAGCAGTACTTC
>TRBD1|TRBV5-1|TRBJ1-1|-
CASSSTGDTEAFF
TGCGCCAGCAGCTCGACAGGGGACACTGAAGCTTTCTTT
>-|TRBV9|TRBJ2-3|-
CASSVGLDQVTDTQYF
TGTGCCAGCAGCGTAGGACTAGATCAAGTAACAGATACGCAGTATTTT
>TRBD1|TRBV7-2|TRBJ1-5|-
CASSLAPPGGSNQPQHF
TGTGCCAGCAGCTTAGCGCCCCCAGGGGGTAGCAATCAGCCCCAGCATTTT
>TRBD2|TRBV7-2|TRBJ2-1|-
CASSLSSGRRSYNEQFF
TGTGCCAGCAGCTTGTCTAGCGGGAGGAGGTCCTACAATGAGCAGTTCTTC
>TRBD2|TRBV4-2|TRBJ2-7|-
CASSPMGGGSYEQYF
TGTGCCAGCAGCCCGATGGGGGGGGGCTCCTACGAGCAGTACTTC
>-|TRBV27|TRBJ2-7|-
CASGPLSGPREQYF
TGTGCCAGCGGGCCCCTAAGCGGTCCTCGAGAGCAGTACTTC
>-|TRBV6-4|TRBJ1-2|once
CASSDHSDTLDGYTF
TGTGCCAGCAGTGACCACTCGGACACCCTCGATGGCTACACCTTC
>TRBD1|TRBV7-9|TRBJ2-1|-
CATQGTGTAAYNEQFF
TGTGCCACCCAAGGAACCGGGACAGCCGCCTACAATGAGCAGTTCTTC
>-|TRBV27|TRBJ1-5|-
CASSLQAINQPQHF
TGTGCCAGCAGTTTGCAGGCCATCAATCAGCCCCAGCATTTT
>TRBD2|TRBV4-1|TRBJ2-1|-
CASSQDRTSGRGPYNEQFF
TGCGCCAGCAGCCAAGATCGGACTAGCGGGAGGGGACCTTACAATGAGCAGTTCTTC
>-|TRBV7-2|TRBJ1-2|once
CASSPPGFGYTF
TGTGCCAGCAGCCCGCCAGGGTTTGGCTACACCTTC
>-|TRBV29-1|TRBJ2-1|-
CSALGGSYNEQFF
TGCAGCGCGTTAGGGGGCTCCTACAATGAGCAGTTCTTC
>TRBD1|TRBV27|TRBJ1-1|-
CASTPGQGSMNTEAFF
TGTGCCAGCACCCCGGGACAGGGGAGCATGAACACTGAAGCTTTCTTT
>TRBD2|TRBV4-1|TRBJ2-7|-
CASSQDSGFGTSGTPFPF
TGCGCCAGCAGCCAAGACTCGGGGTTTGGGACTAGCGGGACACCGTTCCCCTTC
>TRBD1|TRBV30|TRBJ1-5|-
CAWSTGATYQPQHF
TGTGCCTGGAGTACAGGGGCGACCTATCAGCCCCAGCATTTT
>TRBD2|TRBV7-2|TRBJ2-7|-
CASSLGLGLAGRGVEQYF
TGTGCCAGCAGCTTAGGCTTAGGGCTAGCGGGCAGAGGTGTCGAGCAGTACTTC
>TRBD2|TRBV7-6|TRBJ2-1|-
CASSFSGGLYNEQFF
TGTGCCAGCAGCTTTAGCGGGGGCCTTTACAATGAGCAGTTCTTC
>-|TRBV9|TRBJ2-1|-
CASSVGGDEQFF
TGTGCCAGCAGCGTAGGGGGCGATGAGCAGTTCTTC
>-|TRBV2|TRBJ2-4|once
CATAQTLAKNIQYF
TGTGCCACCGCGCAGACTCTAGCCAAAAACATTCAGTACTTC
>-|TRBV6-6|TRBJ2-3|-
CASSPSPDTQYF
TGTGCCAGCAGTCCATCCCCCGATACGCAGTATTTT
>-|TRBV7-9|TRBJ2-7|-
CASSLGLVAHEQYF
TGTGCCAGCAGCTTAGGGCTAGTGGCTCACGAGCAGTACTTC
>-|TRBV9|TRBJ1-2|-
CASSVMGGAQNGYTF
TGTGCCAGCAGCGTTATGGGAGGGGCGCAAAACGGCTACACCTTC
>TRBD1|TRBV29-1|TRBJ2-5|-
CSVKTGQGRGETQYF
TGCAGCGTCAAAACCGGACAGGGACGAGGGGAGACCCAGTACTTC
>-|TRBV9|TRBJ1-5|once
CASSVHPHEPQHF
TGTGCCAGCAGCGTACACCCACATGAGCCCCAGCATTTT
>TRBD2|TRBV7-3|TRBJ2-1|-
CASSPGTSGGGEQFF
TGTGCCAGCAGCCCGGGGACTAGCGGGGGCGGTGAGCAGTTCTTC
>TRBD2|TRBV2|TRBJ2-3|-
CASSEEGGKADTQYF
TGTGCCAGCAGTGAAGAGGGAGGGAAGGCAGATACGCAGTATTTT
>TRBD1|TRBV19|TRBJ2-2|once
CASSATGGDTGELFF
TGTGCCAGTAGCGCGACAGGGGGAGATACCGGGGAGCTGTTTTTT